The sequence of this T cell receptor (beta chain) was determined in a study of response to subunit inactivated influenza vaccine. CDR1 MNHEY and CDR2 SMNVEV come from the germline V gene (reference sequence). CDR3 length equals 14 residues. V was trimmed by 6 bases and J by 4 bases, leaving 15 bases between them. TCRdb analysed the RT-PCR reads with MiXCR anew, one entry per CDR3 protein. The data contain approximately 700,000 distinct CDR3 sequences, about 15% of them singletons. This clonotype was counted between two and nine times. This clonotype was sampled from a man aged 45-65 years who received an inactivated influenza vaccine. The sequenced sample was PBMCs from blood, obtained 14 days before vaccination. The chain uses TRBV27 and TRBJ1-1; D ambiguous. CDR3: CASSTTFGSTEAFF. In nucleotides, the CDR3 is TGTGCCAGCAGCACCACTTTTGGGAGCACTGAAGCTTTCTTT.